These 27 T cell receptor beta chains originate from one sample sequenced in a study of T cells in women clearing cervical HPV infection. Using immunoSEQ multiplex PCR, the repertoire was profiled, and TCRdb retains in-frame clones only, with some absent. The sample table sets out about 46,000 clones. Sequencing was performed on blood buffy coat. These receptors all stem from a woman between 18 and 75 years old with a cervical HPV16 infection that either progressed to CIN3+ or cleared (not recorded which).

To note about this clone: The CDR3 end lies 3 residues beyond the end of the read and is filled in from the germline J gene. The chain carries TRBV6-2 or TRBV6-3 and TRBJ2-5, with 7 bases that match TRBD2. Looked up from germline, CDR1 is MNHEY and CDR2 is SVGEGT. The CDR3 contains 15 residues. The V segment lost 4 bases and the J segment 1 base; nucleotides outside the gene matches: 6. The CDR3 loop is CASSWERGTQETQYF. The covered CDR3 bases are TGTGCCAGCAGTTGGGAGCGGGGAACCCAAGAGACC.

Remarks on this clone: The read finishes 3 residues shy of the CDR3 end, and the germline J gene is used to complete it. The V gene is TRBV7-9, the J gene TRBJ2-7, with 11 bases identical to TRBD2. CDR3 length equals 15 residues. CDR1 SEHNR and CDR2 FQNEAQ come from the germline V gene (reference sequence). V was pared by 5 bases and J by 2 bases, with 5 bases of the junction left unmatched. The CDR3 loop is CASSRGTSGPYEQYF. CDR3 DNA, as far as it was read: TGTGCCAGCAGCAGGGGGACTAGCGGCCCCTACGAG.

The CDR3: CASSLYNSPLFF. The sequenced CDR3 bases are TGTGCCAGCAGCCTCTATAATTCACCA. The J gene is TRBJ1-4, the V gene TRBV7-2; D call uncertain. The CDR3 extends 3 residues past the end of the read, so its final part is completed from the germline J gene. Per the germline V gene, CDR1 is SGHTA and CDR2 is FQGNSA. The CDR3 runs to 12 residues.

A word on this clone: The read ends 3 residues before the CDR3 terminus; that terminus is restored from the germline J gene. The rearrangement joins TRBV30 to TRBJ1-6, with TRBD1 matching 11 bases. The CDR3 length is 15 residues. The germline V gene encodes CDR1 GTSNPN and CDR2 SVGIG (reference sequence). V dropped 2 bases and J dropped 10; count of bases not matched to a gene: 7. This chain's CDR3 is CAWSRDRGGGSPLHF. The DNA read from the CDR3 is TGTGCCTGGAGTAGGGACAGGGGGGGAGGCTCACCC.

To note about this clone: Sequencing ends 3 residues short of the CDR3 end; the germline J gene provides the rest. The chain links TRBV11-2 to TRBJ2-7; unclear D gene. The germline V and J ends were trimmed by 3 bases and 4 bases, with 4 bases remaining between them. CDR3 length: 11 amino acids. The germline V gene has CDR1 SGHAT and CDR2 FQNNGV. The CDR3 here is CASSLQYEQYF. Partial CDR3 DNA: TGTGCCAGCAGCTTGCAGTACGAG.

With respect to this clone: The read terminates 3 residues before the CDR3 end, so the remaining end is supplied by the germline J gene. J is TRBJ2-7 and V is TRBV29-1; 10 nucleotides line up with TRBD1. Trimming took 0 bases from V and 4 from J; bases not matched to a gene: 3. The germline gives CDR1 SQVTM, CDR2 ANQGSEA. The CDR3 length is 14 residues. The chain's CDR3 is CSVEDPGQGYEQYF. The sequenced CDR3 bases are TGCAGCGTTGAAGATCCGGGACAGGGGTACGAG.

As regards this clone: With the read ending 3 residues before the CDR3 end, the germline J gene is used to fill in that end. The V and J genes are TRBV19 and TRBJ1-1, with 8 bases matching TRBD1. Germline CDR1 reads LNHDA; CDR2 reads SQIVND (reference sequence). V gave up 5 bases and J gave up 2 bases; unmatched junction bases: 4. The CDR3 runs 14 residues. CDR3: CASSQGTGNTEAFF. The CDR3 DNA, read in part, is TGTGCCAGTAGTCAGGGGACAGGCAACACTGAA.

In regard to this clone: From the germline J gene comes the end of the CDR3, since the read stops 3 residues before it. The rearrangement links TRBV19 to TRBJ2-4; TRBD1 matches at 8 bases. Germline values: CDR1 LNHDA, CDR2 SQIVND (reference sequence). The CDR3 is 15 amino acids. CDR3 sequence reads: CASRFFGQGESGQYF. Partial CDR3 DNA: TGTGCCAGTAGGTTCTTCGGACAGGGAGAAAGTGGT.

To note about this clone: The read terminates 3 residues ahead of where the CDR3 ends, so the germline J gene completes it. The rearrangement links TRBV5-1 to TRBJ2-2; perhaps TRBD1 as D (6 bases). The germline V gene has CDR1 SGHRS and CDR2 YFSETQ. V dropped 4 bases and J dropped 5 bases, with 12 bases sitting between them. This CDR3 has 14 residues. The CDR3 DNA, read in part, is TGCGCCAGCAGCCCCCCAGGGGAGACCGGGGAG. This sequence encodes CASSPPGETGE. Given in full, the CDR3 is CASSPPGETGELFF.

With respect to this clone: The read ends 3 residues before the CDR3 terminus; that terminus is restored from the germline J gene. The gene calls are TRBV7-8 and TRBJ1-2; tentative D call: TRBD1 (5 bases). The CDR3 runs 13 residues. CDR1 is SGHVS and CDR2 is FQNEAQ in the germline V gene. The CDR3 is CASSLVRQGVYTF. The part of the CDR3 DNA that was read is TGTGCCAGCAGCTTAGTTCGGCAGGGAGTC.

Of note for this clone: The sequence runs out 3 residues before the end of the CDR3; the remainder is reconstructed from the germline J gene. V and J are TRBV7-2 and TRBJ2-3; D perhaps matches TRBD1 (5 bases). Germline CDR1 reads SGHTA; CDR2 reads FQGNSA. The CDR3 is 12 amino acids. CDR3 bases read: TGTGCCAGCAGTATGGACCTGGGGCCG. Translation: CASSMDLGP. The whole CDR3 reads CASSMDLGPQYF. Using reference TRBV7-2 and TRBJ2-3 for the parts outside the CDR3, the full variable domain is GAGVSQSPSNKVTEKGKDVELRCDPISGHTALYWYRQSLGQGLEFLIYFQGNSAPDKSGLPSDRFSAERTGGSVSTLTIQRTQQEDSAVYLCASSMDLGPQYFGPGTRLTVL.

In regard to this clone: The read finishes 3 residues shy of the CDR3 end, and the germline J gene is used to complete it. This chain joins TRBV19 and TRBJ1-5; the match to TRBD1 covers 7 bases. The CDR3 length is 13 residues. J gave up 4 bases and V 6 bases, and 3 bases lay outside the gene matches. Germline V gene lookup returns CDR1 LNHDA and CDR2 SQIVND (reference sequence). The CDR3 region is CASSPQGNQPQHF. The sequenced part of the CDR3 DNA is TGTGCCAGTAGCCCACAGGGGAATCAGCCC.

As for this clone: The read terminates 3 residues ahead of where the CDR3 ends, so the germline J gene completes it. The V and J genes are TRBV2 and TRBJ2-3, with D uncertain. Trimming removed 7 bases from V and 8 bases from J, with 13 bases in between. The germline CDR1 and CDR2 sequences are SNHLY and FYNNEI. The CDR3 covers 12 residues. The CDR3: CASMASAVTQYF. The CDR3 DNA, read in part, is TGTGCCAGCATGGCCAGCGCGGTTACG.

As concerns this clone: The read finishes 3 residues shy of the CDR3 end, and the germline J gene is used to complete it. This chain uses TRBV19 with TRBJ2-4, with 7 bases aligning to TRBD1. The germline V gene encodes CDR1 LNHDA and CDR2 SQIVND (reference sequence). The CDR3 has 13 amino acids. The sequenced CDR3 bases are TGTGCCAGTAGTGACAGGGTTAACTATGGT. Translating it yields CASSDRVNYG. Given in full, the CDR3 is CASSDRVNYGQYF.

Regarding this clone: One end of the junction varies from germline; a read error may be responsible. The read halts 3 residues ahead of the CDR3 end, with the missing end drawn from the germline J gene. V is TRBV7-7 and J is TRBJ1-2; D not resolved. The CDR3 is 17 residues long. Germline V gives CDR1 SSHAT, CDR2 FNYEAQ (reference sequence). CDR3 DNA, as far as it was read: TGTGCTAGCAGCCCCTCCCGGAGTAGCGGGATTTACAATGAC. Its translation is CASSPSRSSGIYND. The complete CDR3 protein is CASSPSRSSGIYNDYTF.

As concerns this clone: The missing CDR3 end, 3 residues past where the read stops, is filled in from the germline J gene. The rearrangement uses TRBV29-1 and TRBJ2-3; D call uncertain. The CDR3 is made up of 15 amino acids. The germline gives CDR1 SQVTM, CDR2 ANQGSEA. CDR3 sequence reads: CSVPERALSNQPQYF. The DNA read from the CDR3 is TGCAGCGTCCCAGAAAGGGCCCTGAGCAATCAGCCG.

Note on this clone: The sequence runs out 3 residues before the end of the CDR3; the remainder is reconstructed from the germline J gene. At the DNA level, this CDR3 is encoded by other sequences in the same sample as well. The chain carries TRBV18 and TRBJ1-3; possible D gene TRBD1, 5 bases. Per germline, CDR1 KGHSH and CDR2 LQKENI. The V end lost 4 bases, the J end lost 0 bases, and 22 bases lay between the germline ends. The CDR3 spans 19 residues. CDR3 DNA (partial): TGTGCCAGCTCACTTGCCCCCCAGGGCCAATATGCCTCTGGAAACACC. Translated, it gives CASSLAPQGQYASGNT. The entire CDR3 is CASSLAPQGQYASGNTIYF. The variable domain in full, completed from reference TRBV18 and TRBJ1-3, reads NAGVMQNPRHLVRRRGQEARLRCSPMKGHSHVYWYRQLPEEGLKFMVYLQKENIIDESGMPKERFSAEFPKEGPSILRIQQVVRGDSAAYFCASSLAPQGQYASGNTIYFGEGSWLTVV.

As regards this clone: Its ends do not fully match the called genes, so a read error is possible. The read stops 3 residues short of the end of the CDR3; the missing end is completed from the germline J gene. Other DNA variants within this sample encode the same CDR3. The chain uses TRBV7-9 and TRBJ1-3, with TRBD1 as a possible D gene (5 bases). The length of the CDR3 is 12 residues. The germline gives CDR1 SEHNR, CDR2 FQNEAQ (reference sequence). CDR3 DNA (partial): TGTGCCAGCAGAACTGACAGAAACACG. Translation gives CASRTDRNT. The whole CDR3 reads CASRTDRNTIYF.

With respect to this clone: Coverage ceases 3 residues before the CDR3 finishes, and the germline J gene fills in the end. The J gene is TRBJ1-2, the V gene TRBV6-1; 8 bases map to TRBD1. The CDR3 runs to 15 residues. Looked up from germline, CDR1 is MNHNS and CDR2 is SASEGT. The CDR3 bases that were read are TGTGCCAGCAGTGAAGCGGCAGGGGGCATGTACGGC. Encoded protein: CASSEAAGGMYG. The complete CDR3 protein is CASSEAAGGMYGYTF.

The sequenced part of the CDR3 DNA is TGCAGTGCGCACCTCCCGGCTAGCGGGAGCACAGATACG. Amino acid sequence: CSAHLPASGSTDT. The whole CDR3 protein reads CSAHLPASGSTDTQYF. The chain recombines TRBV20-1 with TRBJ2-3; 8 bases align to TRBD2. The CDR3 end falls 3 residues outside the read, so it is completed with the germline J gene. CDR1 and CDR2 from the germline V gene are DFQATT and SNEGSKA (reference sequence). J lost 0 bases, V lost 6 bases, and 11 bases had no gene match. CDR3 length: 16 residues.

Notes on this clone: The read terminates 3 residues ahead of where the CDR3 ends, so the germline J gene completes it. The V gene is TRBV7-2, the J gene TRBJ2-3; 7 positions match TRBD2. Per germline, CDR1 SGHTA and CDR2 FQGNSA. The CDR3 loop spans 13 amino acids. The chain's CDR3 is CASSSLVRETQYF. The sequenced CDR3 bases are TGTGCCAGCAGCTCCTTAGTGCGGGAGACG. Full variable domain (missing parts from reference TRBV7-2 and TRBJ2-3): GAGVSQSPSNKVTEKGKDVELRCDPISGHTALYWYRQSLGQGLEFLIYFQGNSAPDKSGLPSDRFSAERTGGSVSTLTIQRTQQEDSAVYLCASSSLVRETQYFGPGTRLTVL.

With regard to this clone: The read is 3 residues too short to cover the CDR3 end, so that end is filled in from the germline J gene. V gene TRBV7-2 combines with J gene TRBJ2-3; 7 nucleotides line up with TRBD1. The CDR3 runs to 15 residues. V lost 5 bases and J lost 4; bases outside the gene matches: 9. The germline V gene has CDR1 SGHTA and CDR2 FQGNSA. The chain's CDR3 is CASSARQGRADTQYF. The CDR3 bases that were read are TGTGCCAGCAGCGCCCGACAGGGTCGGGCAGATACG.

About this clone itself: From the germline J gene comes the end of the CDR3, since the read stops 3 residues before it. The rearrangement links TRBV19 to TRBJ2-3; 7 bases align to TRBD1. CDR1 LNHDA and CDR2 SQIVND come from the germline V gene (reference sequence). The CDR3 spans 15 residues. The chain's CDR3 is CASTITQGNNQPQYF. The DNA read from the CDR3 is TGTGCCAGTACCATAACACAGGGGAACAATCAGCCG.

As concerns this clone: The junction differs from germline at one of its ends, possibly a read error. The read ends 3 residues before the CDR3 terminus; that terminus is restored from the germline J gene. This chain connects TRBV7-7 to TRBJ2-5, with a possible D match to TRBD2 (5 bases). From germline, CDR1 is SSHAT and CDR2 FNYEAQ (reference sequence). CDR3 size: 13 residues. The CDR3 spells CASSLTGFETQYF. Incomplete CDR3 DNA: TGTGCTAGCAGCTTAACGGGGTTTGAGACC.

Comment on this clone: Sequencing ends 3 residues short of the CDR3 end; the germline J gene provides the rest. The chain recombines TRBV30 with TRBJ1-2, with a weak D call TRBD1 (6 bases). This CDR3 region has 12 residues. V was shortened by 0 bases and J by 6 bases, with 8 bases between the two germline ends. From germline, CDR1 is GTSNPN and CDR2 SVGIG (reference sequence). The CDR3 sequence is CAWSVGTNGYTF. The part of the CDR3 DNA that was read is TGTGCCTGGAGTGTAGGGACAAATGGC.

Comment on this clone: The CDR3 goes on 3 residues after the read ends, and that part is filled in from the germline J gene. The chain has TRBV7-9 and TRBJ2-2; TRBD1 matches at 10 bases. CDR1 SEHNR and CDR2 FQNEAQ come from the germline V gene (reference sequence). CDR3 length: 14 amino acids. Here the CDR3 reads CASSLGTGVSPLFF. The DNA read from the CDR3 is TGTGCCAGCAGCTTGGGGACAGGGGTCTCACCG.

As for this clone: The CDR3 goes on 3 residues after the read ends, and that part is filled in from the germline J gene. The chain carries TRBV28 and TRBJ2-6; perhaps TRBD1 as D (6 bases). Trimming shortened V by 4 bases and J by 0 bases, and 19 bases separated the two germline ends. CDR1 MDHEN and CDR2 SYDVKM come from the germline V gene. CDR3 size: 19 residues. CDR3 DNA (partial): TGTGCCAGCAGTTGGGCTCTTGCGGACAGCTACTCTGGGGCCAACGTC. It is translated as CASSWALADSYSGANV. The CDR3, in full, reads CASSWALADSYSGANVLTF.